These 16 T cell receptor beta chains originate from one sample sequenced in a study of cytomegalovirus exposure and HLA in healthy donors. With 60 Vbeta and 13 Jbeta primers, the PCR was carried out. Produced via immunoSEQ multiplex PCR; TCRdb's table is partial and in-frame only. This sample yields approximately 120,000 clones, of which around 70% are seen a single time; around 5.4% belongs to the top ten. Sequencing was done on a sample of PBMCs. The receptors come from a woman in her seventies in good health and CMV-seropositive.

This chain joins TRBV6-5 and TRBJ2-7; possible D gene TRBD2, 6 bases. The CDR3 spans 15 residues. The V gene's germline CDR1 is MNHEY and CDR2 SVGAGI. V was pared by 0 bases and J by 0 bases, with 9 bases between. The CDR3 here is CASSYSARGSYEQYF. Written as DNA, the CDR3 is TGTGCCAGCAGTTACTCGGCGCGGGGCTCCTACGAGCAGTACTTC.

The gene calls are TRBV11-2 and TRBJ2-7; 9 bases map to TRBD1. There are 14 residues in the CDR3. J lost 7 bases, V lost 7 bases, and 11 bases had no gene match. Germline loops: CDR1 SGHAT, CDR2 FQNNGV. CDR3 sequence: CASNPTGGTREQYF. In DNA form, the CDR3 reads TGTGCCAGCAACCCGACAGGGGGAACGCGGGAGCAGTACTTC.

The CDR3 DNA sequence: TGTGCCAGCAGATCAGACAGCTCTGGAAACACCATATATTTT. This encodes CASRSDSSGNTIYF. The V gene is TRBV5-6, the J gene TRBJ1-3; a possible D gene is TRBD1 (5 bases). The CDR3 loop spans 14 amino acids. Deletions cut 5 bases from V and 0 bases from J, with 9 bases between. The germline V gene encodes CDR1 SGHDT and CDR2 YYEEEE.

In regard to this clone: Other DNA sequences in this specimen translate into the identical CDR3. This chain joins TRBV2 and TRBJ1-1; 10 bases are a match to TRBD1. The CDR3 is 14 residues long. Germline lookup yields CDR1 SNHLY and CDR2 FYNNEI. The J segment lost 2 bases and the V segment lost 4 bases, leaving 1 base of the junction unmatched. The CDR3 coding sequence is TGTGCCAGCAGTGGACAGGGGGCTAACACTGAAGCTTTCTTT. Protein sequence: CASSGQGANTEAFF.

This clone turned up a few times. The V and J genes are TRBV7-9 and TRBJ1-2; D not resolved. Germline V CDR1 and CDR2: SEHNR, FQNEAQ (reference sequence). Trimming took 5 bases from V and 3 from J, leaving 13 bases between them. This CDR3 comprises 14 residues. CDR3 in DNA: TGTGCCAGCAGCCCCAGGTCCACCCACTATGGCTACACCTTC. Its translation is CASSPRSTHYGYTF.

This rearrangement joins TRBV14 to TRBJ1-2; TRBD1 might be the D (6 bases). Germline V gene lookup returns CDR1 SGHDN and CDR2 FVKESK. This CDR3 contains 14 residues. Trimming left V 1 base short and J 4 bases short, with 10 bases between. The DNA of the CDR3 is TGTGCCAGCAGCCAAGTTGGACAGCTCTATGGCTACACCTTC. Its protein is CASSQVGQLYGYTF.

The chain employs TRBV5-4 and TRBJ2-2; TRBD1 matches at 9 bases. Germline CDR1 SGHNT, CDR2 YYREEE (reference sequence). Germline trimming cut 5 bases from V and 6 bases from J; bases unmatched to any gene: 8. This CDR3 spans 15 amino acids. The CDR3 DNA sequence: TGTGCCAGCAGTACCGGGACAGGGATCCCCGGGGAGCTGTTTTTT. Protein product: CASSTGTGIPGELFF. Full variable domain (outside the CDR3, taken from reference TRBV5-4 and TRBJ2-2): ETGVTQSPTHLIKTRGQQVTLRCSSQSGHNTVSWYQQALGQGPQFIFQYYREEENGRGNFPPRFSGLQFPNYSSELNVNALELDDSALYLCASSTGTGIPGELFFGEGSRLTVL.

The rearrangement uses TRBV9 and TRBJ2-1; possible D gene TRBD2, 6 bases. The germline gives CDR1 SGDLS, CDR2 YYNGEE. This CDR3 spans 15 amino acids. V lost 3 bases and J lost 1, with 11 bases in between. The DNA of the CDR3 is TGTGCCAGCAGCGGCGGGGTTGAGTCCTACAATGAGCAGTTCTTC. It specifies CASSGGVESYNEQFF. Complete variable domain (other parts from reference TRBV9 and TRBJ2-1): DSGVTQTPKHLITATGQRVTLRCSPRSGDLSVYWYQQSLDQGLQFLIQYYNGEERAKGNILERFSAQQFPDLHSELNLSSLELGDSALYFCASSGGVESYNEQFFGPGTRLTVL.

This clone was observed a single time. This chain connects TRBV27 to TRBJ2-7; 8 nucleotides line up with TRBD1. J was trimmed by 4 bases and V by 5 bases; bases with no gene match: 7. There are 14 residues in the CDR3. The germline V gene has CDR1 MNHEY and CDR2 SMNVEV (reference sequence). CDR3 in DNA: TGTGCCAGCAGTCCCAGGGGGCTCAGGTACGAGCAGTACTTC. Its translation: CASSPRGLRYEQYF.

This chain links TRBV6-6 with TRBJ1-5; TRBD1 matches at 8 bases. V was pared by 2 bases and J by 5 bases, with 2 bases of the junction left unmatched. The CDR3 sequence is 14 residues long. Germline CDR1 is MNHNY and CDR2 is SVGAGI (reference sequence). The CDR3 DNA sequence: TGTGCCAGCAGTTACGACAGGGGCGATCAGCCCCAGCATTTT. Translated, it gives CASSYDRGDQPQHF.

This chain joins TRBV19 and TRBJ1-2, with D maybe TRBD1 (6 bases). Trimming pared 7 bases from V and 6 bases from J, leaving 15 bases between. The CDR3 loop spans 13 amino acids. CDR1 and CDR2 (germline): LNHDA, SQIVND (reference sequence). CDR3 amino acids: CASTNQGSDGYTF. CDR3 nucleotide sequence: TGTGCCAGTACCAACCAGGGGTCCGATGGCTACACCTTC.

The sample holds a few counts of this clone. The gene calls are TRBV6-4 and TRBJ1-2; 7 nucleotides agree with TRBD1. V was pared by 0 bases and J by 8 bases, with 3 bases of the junction left unmatched. This CDR3 has 13 amino acids. Germline V gene sequence: CDR1 MRHNA, CDR2 SNTAGT. In DNA, the CDR3 is TGTGCCAGCAGTGACTCACAGGGGATAGGCTACACCTTC. Its translation: CASSDSQGIGYTF.

The chain combines TRBV5-1 with TRBJ2-3; possibly TRBD2 for D (5 bases). V lost 6 bases to trimming and J lost 4 bases, with 9 bases between them. CDR1 and CDR2 from the germline V gene are SGHRS and YFSETQ. CDR3 length: 12 amino acids. The chain's CDR3 is CASTSRADTQYF. As DNA, the CDR3 is TGCGCCAGCACCTCGAGGGCAGATACGCAGTATTTT.

The V gene is TRBV5-4, the J gene TRBJ1-1; 8 nucleotides match TRBD1. The V gene end was trimmed by 0 bases and the J gene end by 7 bases; junction bases not matched to a gene: 8. The germline gives CDR1 SGHNT, CDR2 YYREEE (reference sequence). CDR3 length: 15 residues. This CDR3 reads CASSLGPTGVSEAFF. CDR3 nucleotides: TGTGCCAGCAGCTTGGGCCCGACAGGGGTTAGTGAAGCTTTCTTT.

V gene TRBV27 combines with J gene TRBJ1-1, with 7 positions matching TRBD1. The germline V gene has CDR1 MNHEY and CDR2 SMNVEV (reference sequence). With V trimmed by 5 bases and J by 0 bases, 6 bases remained unmatched. The CDR3 contains 15 residues. CDR3 sequence reads: CASSVTGHMNTEAFF. CDR3 DNA: TGTGCCAGCAGTGTGACAGGGCATATGAACACTGAAGCTTTCTTT.

The chain is built from TRBV27 and TRBJ2-3; D unresolved. The germline V and J ends were trimmed by 7 bases and 0 bases, with 14 bases remaining between them. This CDR3 contains 15 residues. Germline V gene data show CDR1 as MNHEY and CDR2 as SMNVEV (reference sequence). CDR3 DNA sequence: TGTGCCAGCACCCCTCAGGATTCTAGCACAGATACGCAGTATTTT. Translation: CASTPQDSSTDTQYF.